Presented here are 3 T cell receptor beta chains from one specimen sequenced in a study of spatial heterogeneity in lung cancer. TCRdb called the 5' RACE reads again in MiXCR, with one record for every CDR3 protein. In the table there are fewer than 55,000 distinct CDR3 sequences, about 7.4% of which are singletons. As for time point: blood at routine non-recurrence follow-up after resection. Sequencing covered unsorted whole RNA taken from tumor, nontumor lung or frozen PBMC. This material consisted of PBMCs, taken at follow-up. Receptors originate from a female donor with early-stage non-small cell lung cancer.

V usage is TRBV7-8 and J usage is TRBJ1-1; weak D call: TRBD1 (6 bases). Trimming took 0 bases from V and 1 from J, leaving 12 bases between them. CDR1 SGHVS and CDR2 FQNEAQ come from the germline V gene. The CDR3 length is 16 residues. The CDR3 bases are TGTGCCAGCAGCTTAGCTGAAGGGGGAGGGAACACTGAAGCTTTCTTT. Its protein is CASSLAEGGGNTEAFF.

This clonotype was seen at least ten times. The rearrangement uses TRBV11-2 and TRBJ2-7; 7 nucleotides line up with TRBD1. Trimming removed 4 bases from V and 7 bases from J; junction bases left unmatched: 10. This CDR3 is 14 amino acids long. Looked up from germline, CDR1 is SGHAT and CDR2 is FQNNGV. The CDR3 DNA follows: TGTGCCAGCAGCTCACAGGGGCCCCTCGGAGAGCAGTACTTC. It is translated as CASSSQGPLGEQYF. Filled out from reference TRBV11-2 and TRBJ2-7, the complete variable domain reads EAGVAQSPRYKIIEKRQSVAFWCNPISGHATLYWYQQILGQGPKLLIQFQNNGVVDDSQLPKDRFSAERLKGVDSTLKIQPAKLEDSAVYLCASSSQGPLGEQYFGPGTRLTVT.

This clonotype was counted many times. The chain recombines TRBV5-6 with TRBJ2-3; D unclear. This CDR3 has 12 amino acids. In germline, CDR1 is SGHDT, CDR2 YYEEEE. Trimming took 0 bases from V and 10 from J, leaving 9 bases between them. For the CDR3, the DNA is TGTGCCAGCAGCTTGGGGGCAAGGGCGCAGTATTTT. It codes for CASSLGARAQYF.